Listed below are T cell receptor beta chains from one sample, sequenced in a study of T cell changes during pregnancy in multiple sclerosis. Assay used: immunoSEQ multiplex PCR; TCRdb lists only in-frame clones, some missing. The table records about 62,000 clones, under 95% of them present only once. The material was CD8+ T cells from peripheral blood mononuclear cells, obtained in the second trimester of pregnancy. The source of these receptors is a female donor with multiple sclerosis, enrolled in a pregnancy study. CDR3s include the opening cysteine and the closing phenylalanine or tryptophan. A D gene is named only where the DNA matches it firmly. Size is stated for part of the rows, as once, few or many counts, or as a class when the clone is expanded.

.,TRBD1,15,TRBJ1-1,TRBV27,CASSPIQGEDTEAFF,TGTGCCAGCAGTCCGATACAGGGGGAAGACACTGAAGCTTTCTTT
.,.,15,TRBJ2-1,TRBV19,CASSIDNRYYNEQFF,TGTGCCAGTAGTATAGATAACAGATACTACAATGAGCAGTTCTTC
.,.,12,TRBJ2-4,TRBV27,CASSTLPGIQYF,TGTGCCAGCAGCACCCTACCCGGCATTCAGTACTTC
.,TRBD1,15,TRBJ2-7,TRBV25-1,CASSYFFQGAYEQYF,TGTGCCAGCAGTTACTTCTTCCAGGGGGCCTACGAGCAGTACTTC
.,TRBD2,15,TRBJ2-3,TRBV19,CASSIYLAGADTQYF,TGTGCCAGTAGTATTTACCTAGCGGGGGCAGATACGCAGTATTTT
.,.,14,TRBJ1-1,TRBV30,CAWGGIGTNTEAFF,TGTGCCTGGGGGGGGATCGGGACGAACACTGAAGCTTTCTTT
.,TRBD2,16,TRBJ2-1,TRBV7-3,CASSLRLAGVYNEQFF,TGTGCCAGCAGCTTGAGACTAGCGGGAGTTTACAATGAGCAGTTCTTC
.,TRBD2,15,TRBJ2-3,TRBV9,CASRRLAGGGDTQYF,TGTGCCAGCAGGCGGCTAGCGGGGGGGGGAGATACGCAGTATTTT
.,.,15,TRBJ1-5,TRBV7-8,CASSALLVSNQPQHF,TGTGCCAGCAGCGCCCTATTGGTTAGCAATCAGCCCCAGCATTTT
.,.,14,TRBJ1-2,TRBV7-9,CASSLGSSNYGYTF,TGTGCCAGCAGCTTGGGCAGCTCTAACTATGGCTACACCTTC
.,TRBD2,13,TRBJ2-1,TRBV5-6,CASSLGTSDEQFF,TGTGCCAGCAGCTTGGGGACTAGCGATGAGCAGTTCTTC
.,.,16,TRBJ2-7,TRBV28,CASSFVAATLNYEQYF,TGTGCCAGCAGTTTTGTGGCAGCGACTCTTAACTACGAGCAGTACTTC
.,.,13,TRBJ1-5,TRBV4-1,CASSQATRRPQHF,TGCGCCAGCAGCCAAGCTACGAGAAGGCCCCAGCATTTT
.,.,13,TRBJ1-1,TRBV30,CAWSGTGATEAFF,TGTGCCTGGAGTGGAACGGGTGCCACTGAAGCTTTCTTT
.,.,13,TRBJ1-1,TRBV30,CAWSVPLLTEAFF,TGTGCCTGGAGTGTCCCCCTTCTGACTGAAGCTTTCTTT
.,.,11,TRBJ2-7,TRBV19,CASSSLYEQYF,TGTGCCAGTAGTAGCCTATACGAGCAGTACTTC
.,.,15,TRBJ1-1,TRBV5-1,CASSLVFRAGTEAFF,TGCGCCAGCAGCTTGGTTTTTCGGGCGGGCACTGAAGCTTTCTTT
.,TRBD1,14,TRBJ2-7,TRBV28,CASNPDRGRDEQYF,TGTGCCAGCAACCCGGACAGGGGAAGGGACGAGCAGTACTTC
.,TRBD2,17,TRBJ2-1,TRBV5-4,CASSPRLAGGLYNEQFF,TGTGCCAGCAGCCCACGACTAGCGGGAGGACTGTACAATGAGCAGTTCTTC
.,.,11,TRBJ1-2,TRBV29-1,CSVERRYGYTF,TGCAGCGTCGAGCGGAGATATGGCTACACCTTC
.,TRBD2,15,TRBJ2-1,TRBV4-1,CASSQASGRANEQFF,TGCGCCAGCAGCCAAGCTAGCGGGAGGGCTAATGAGCAGTTCTTC
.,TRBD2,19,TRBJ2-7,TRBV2,CASSVGLAGGPTYADEQYF,TGTGCCAGCAGTGTTGGACTAGCGGGAGGGCCGACCTACGCCGACGAGCAGTACTTC
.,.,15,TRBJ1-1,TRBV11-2,CASSLGPSGNTEAFF,TGTGCCAGCAGCTTAGGCCCATCAGGGAACACTGAAGCTTTCTTT
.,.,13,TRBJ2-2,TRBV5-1,CASSFMNTGELFF,TGCGCCAGCAGCTTCATGAACACCGGGGAGCTGTTTTTT
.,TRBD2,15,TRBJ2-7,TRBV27,CASGSGTSVTYEQYF,TGTGCCAGCGGGTCCGGGACTAGCGTAACCTACGAGCAGTACTTC
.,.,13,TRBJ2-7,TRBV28,CASSLGRHYEQYF,TGTGCCAGCAGTCTCGGGAGACACTACGAGCAGTACTTC
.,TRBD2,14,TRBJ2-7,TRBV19,CASSPGTSGYEQYF,TGTGCCAGTAGCCCCGGGACTAGCGGCTACGAGCAGTACTTC
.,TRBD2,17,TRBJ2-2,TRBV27,CASSLLGLAGAGGELFF,TGTGCCAGCAGCCTCTTGGGGCTAGCGGGAGCAGGCGGGGAGCTGTTTTTT
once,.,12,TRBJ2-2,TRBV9,CASSPEGRELFF,TGTGCCAGCAGCCCAGAGGGTCGGGAGCTGTTTTTT
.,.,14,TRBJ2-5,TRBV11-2,CASSPFVGQETQYF,TGTGCCAGCAGCCCCTTTGTCGGCCAAGAGACCCAGTACTTC
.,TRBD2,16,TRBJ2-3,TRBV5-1,CASSLASGGSTDTQYF,TGCGCCAGCAGCTTGGCTAGCGGGGGTAGCACAGATACGCAGTATTTT
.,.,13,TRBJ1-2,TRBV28,CASSSPAGRGYTF,TGTGCCAGCAGTTCTCCCGCGGGACGTGGCTACACCTTC
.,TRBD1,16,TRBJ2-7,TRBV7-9,CASSSAGQGALLEQYF,TGTGCCAGCAGCTCGGCAGGGCAGGGGGCGCTTCTGGAGCAGTACTTC
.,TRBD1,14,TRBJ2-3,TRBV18,CASSPTGFPDTQYF,TGTGCCAGCTCACCGACAGGGTTCCCAGATACGCAGTATTTT
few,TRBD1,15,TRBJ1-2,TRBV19,CASSTAGGAFDGYTF,TGTGCCAGTAGTACTGCAGGGGGCGCTTTCGATGGCTACACCTTC
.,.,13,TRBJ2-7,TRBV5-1,CASSPPAAYEQYF,TGCGCCAGCAGCCCCCCGGCGGCCTACGAGCAGTACTTC
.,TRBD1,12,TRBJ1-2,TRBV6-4,CASWDRARGYTF,TGTGCCAGCTGGGACAGGGCGCGTGGCTACACCTTC
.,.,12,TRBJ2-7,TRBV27,CASSGRGGEQYF,TGTGCCAGCAGTGGCAGGGGTGGGGAGCAGTACTTC
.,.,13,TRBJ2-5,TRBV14,CASSQEAWETQYF,TGTGCCAGCAGCCAAGAAGCATGGGAGACCCAGTACTTC
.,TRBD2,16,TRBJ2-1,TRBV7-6,CASSLAGAGNYNEQFF,TGTGCCAGCAGCTTAGCGGGAGCGGGAAACTACAATGAGCAGTTCTTC
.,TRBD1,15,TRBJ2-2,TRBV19,CASGRGRGYAGELFF,TGTGCCAGTGGCCGGGGCAGGGGGTACGCCGGGGAGCTGTTTTTT